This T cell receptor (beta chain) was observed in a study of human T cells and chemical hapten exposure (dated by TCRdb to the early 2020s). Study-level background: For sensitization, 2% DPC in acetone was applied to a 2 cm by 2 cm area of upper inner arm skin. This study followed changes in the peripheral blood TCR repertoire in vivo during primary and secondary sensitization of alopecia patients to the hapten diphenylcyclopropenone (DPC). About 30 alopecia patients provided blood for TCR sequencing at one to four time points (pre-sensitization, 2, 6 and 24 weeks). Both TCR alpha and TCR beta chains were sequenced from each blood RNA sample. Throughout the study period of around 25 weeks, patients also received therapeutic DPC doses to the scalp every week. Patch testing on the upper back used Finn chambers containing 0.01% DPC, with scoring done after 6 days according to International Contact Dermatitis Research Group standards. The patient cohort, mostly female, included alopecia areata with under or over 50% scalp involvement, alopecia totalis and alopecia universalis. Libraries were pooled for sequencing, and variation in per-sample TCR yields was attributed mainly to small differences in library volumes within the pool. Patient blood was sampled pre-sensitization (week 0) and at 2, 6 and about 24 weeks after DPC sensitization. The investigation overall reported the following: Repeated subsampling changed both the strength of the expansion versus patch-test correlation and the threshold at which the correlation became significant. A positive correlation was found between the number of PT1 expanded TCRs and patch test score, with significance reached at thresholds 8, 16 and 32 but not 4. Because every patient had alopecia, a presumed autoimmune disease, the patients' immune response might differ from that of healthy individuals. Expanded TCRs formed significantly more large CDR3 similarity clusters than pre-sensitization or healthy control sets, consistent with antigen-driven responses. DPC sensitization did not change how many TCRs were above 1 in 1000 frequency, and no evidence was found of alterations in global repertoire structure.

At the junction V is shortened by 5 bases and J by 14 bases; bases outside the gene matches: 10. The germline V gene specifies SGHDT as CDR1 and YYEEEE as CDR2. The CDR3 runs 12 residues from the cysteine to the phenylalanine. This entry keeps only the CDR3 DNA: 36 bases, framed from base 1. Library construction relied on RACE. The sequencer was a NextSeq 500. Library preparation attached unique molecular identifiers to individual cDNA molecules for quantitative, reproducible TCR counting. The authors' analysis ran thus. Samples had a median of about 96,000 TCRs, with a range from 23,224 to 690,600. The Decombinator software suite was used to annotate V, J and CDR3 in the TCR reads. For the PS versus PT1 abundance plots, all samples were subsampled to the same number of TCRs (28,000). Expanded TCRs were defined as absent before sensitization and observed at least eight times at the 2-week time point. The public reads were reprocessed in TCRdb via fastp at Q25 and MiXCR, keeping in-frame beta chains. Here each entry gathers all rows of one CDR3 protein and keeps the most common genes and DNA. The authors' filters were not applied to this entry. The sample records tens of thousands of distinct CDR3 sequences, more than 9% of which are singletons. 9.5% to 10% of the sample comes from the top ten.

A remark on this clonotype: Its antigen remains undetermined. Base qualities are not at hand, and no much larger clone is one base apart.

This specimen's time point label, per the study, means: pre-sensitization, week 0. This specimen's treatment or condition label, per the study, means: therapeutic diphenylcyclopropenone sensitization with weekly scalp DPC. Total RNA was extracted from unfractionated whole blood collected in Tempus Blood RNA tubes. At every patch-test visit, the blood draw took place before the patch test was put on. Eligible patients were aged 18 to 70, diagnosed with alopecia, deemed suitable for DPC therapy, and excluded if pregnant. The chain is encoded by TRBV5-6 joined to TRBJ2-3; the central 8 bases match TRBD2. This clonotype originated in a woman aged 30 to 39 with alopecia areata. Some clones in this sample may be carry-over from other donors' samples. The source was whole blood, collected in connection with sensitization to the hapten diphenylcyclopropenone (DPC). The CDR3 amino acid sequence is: CASSYGGAPMYF. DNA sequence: TGTGCCAGCAGTTACGGGGGGGCCCCCATGTATTTT.